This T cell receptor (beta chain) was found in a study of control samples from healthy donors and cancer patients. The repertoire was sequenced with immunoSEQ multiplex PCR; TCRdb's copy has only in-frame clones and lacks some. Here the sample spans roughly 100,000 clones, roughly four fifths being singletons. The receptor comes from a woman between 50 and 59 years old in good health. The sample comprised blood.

The CDR3 DNA sequence: TGTGCCAGCTCACCGCTGGAGGGACACCTTAACAATGAGCAGTTCTTC. Protein sequence: CASSPLEGHLNNEQFF. The V call is TRBV18, the J call TRBJ2-1; D may correspond to TRBD1 or TRBD2 (6 bases each). Germline CDR1 KGHSH, CDR2 LQKENI. V gave up 3 bases and J gave up 5 bases, with 17 bases separating them. The CDR3 has 16 residues.